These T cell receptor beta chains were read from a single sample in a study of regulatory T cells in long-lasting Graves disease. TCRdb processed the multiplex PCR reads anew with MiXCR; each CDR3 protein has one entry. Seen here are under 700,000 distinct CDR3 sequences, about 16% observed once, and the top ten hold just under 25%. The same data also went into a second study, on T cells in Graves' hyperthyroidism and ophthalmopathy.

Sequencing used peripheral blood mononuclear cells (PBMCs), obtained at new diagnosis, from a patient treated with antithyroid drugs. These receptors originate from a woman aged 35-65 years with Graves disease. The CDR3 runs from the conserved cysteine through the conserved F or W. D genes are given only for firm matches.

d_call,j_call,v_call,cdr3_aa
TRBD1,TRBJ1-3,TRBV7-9,CASSLKGGASPGNTIYF
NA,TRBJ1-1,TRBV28,CASSLSGAMGTEAFF
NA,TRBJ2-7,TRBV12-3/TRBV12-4,CACSLGSSYERYF
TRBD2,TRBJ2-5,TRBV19,CASSTSGGKTQYF
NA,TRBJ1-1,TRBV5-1,CASSLVAGPEAFF
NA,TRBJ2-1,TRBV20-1,CSARAGGLSYNEQFF
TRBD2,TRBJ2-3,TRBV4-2,CASSQDGLAGDTQYF
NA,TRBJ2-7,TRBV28,CASSLIGEQYF
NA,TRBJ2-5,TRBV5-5,CASSLSPSGTQYF
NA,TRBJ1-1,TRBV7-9,CASSRMTNTEAFF
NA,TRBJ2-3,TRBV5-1,CASSLGVQPTDTQYF
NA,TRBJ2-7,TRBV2,CASSEQELPYEQYF
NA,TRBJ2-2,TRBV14,CASSQVPGAGRTGELFF
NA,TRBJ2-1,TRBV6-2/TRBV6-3,CASSAEGYEQFF
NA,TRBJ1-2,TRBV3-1,CASSDGSYGYTF
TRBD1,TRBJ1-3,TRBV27,CASSLSGQGPSSGNTIYF
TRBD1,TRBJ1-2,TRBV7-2,CASSSERKTGSGYTF
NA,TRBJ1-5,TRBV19,CASSITSNQPQHF
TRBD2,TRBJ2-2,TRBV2,CASRLAGGYSGELFF
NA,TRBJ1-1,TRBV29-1,CSVEGQVNTEAFF
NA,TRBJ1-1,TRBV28,CASSLNRGAGNTEAFF
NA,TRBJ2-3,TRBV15,CATRGQNTDTQYF
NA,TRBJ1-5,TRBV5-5,CASSRQFTDQPQHF
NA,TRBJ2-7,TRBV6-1,CASSQPIAGPTGQYF
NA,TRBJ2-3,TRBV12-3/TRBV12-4,CASSWEGGGAADTQYF
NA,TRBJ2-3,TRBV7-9,CATIGAGAPDTQYF
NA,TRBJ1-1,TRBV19,CASSTTAGNTEAFF
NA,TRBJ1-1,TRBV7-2,CASSSGQANLGTEAFF
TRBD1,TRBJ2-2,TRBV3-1,CASSLRQGSTGELFF
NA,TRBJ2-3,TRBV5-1,CASSLAGGQADTQYF
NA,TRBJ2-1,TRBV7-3,CASSLIPDNEQFF
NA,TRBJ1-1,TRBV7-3,CAIGPLNMNTEAFF
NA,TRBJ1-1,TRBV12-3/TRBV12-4,CASSLGIRASEAFF
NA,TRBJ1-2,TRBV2,CASSDRQGPGGYTF
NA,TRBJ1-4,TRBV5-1,CASSMDGNEKLFF
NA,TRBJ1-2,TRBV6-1,CASSPRSRGNGYTF
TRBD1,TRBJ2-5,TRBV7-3,CASSLNPPGGGETQYF
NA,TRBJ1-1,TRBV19,CATGLRPEAFF
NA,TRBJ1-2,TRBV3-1,CASSQTGPGYTF
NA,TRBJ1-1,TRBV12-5,CASGLSRDTEAFF
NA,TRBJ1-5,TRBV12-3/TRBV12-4,CASSRAGSKGNQPQHF
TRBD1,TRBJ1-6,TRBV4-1,CASSQAGTGGVGDNSPLHF
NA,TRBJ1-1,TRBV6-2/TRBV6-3,CASSLFGGDTEAFF
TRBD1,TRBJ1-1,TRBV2,CASSASRDGQGEAFF
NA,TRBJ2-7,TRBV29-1,CSVAGGTLISYEQYF
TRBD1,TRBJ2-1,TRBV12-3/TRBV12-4,CASSPPGQGWNEQFF
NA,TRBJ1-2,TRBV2,CASEGGGGYGYTF
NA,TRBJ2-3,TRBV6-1,CASSVSRSTDTQYF
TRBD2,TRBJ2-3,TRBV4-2,CASSQEGLAGPKWTDTQYF
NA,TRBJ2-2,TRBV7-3,CASSLKPGGTGELFF
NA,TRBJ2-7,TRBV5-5,CASSSGLNYEQYF
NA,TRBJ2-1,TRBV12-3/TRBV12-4,CAITAGARYNEQFF
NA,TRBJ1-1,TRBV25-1,CASKSWQANTEAFF